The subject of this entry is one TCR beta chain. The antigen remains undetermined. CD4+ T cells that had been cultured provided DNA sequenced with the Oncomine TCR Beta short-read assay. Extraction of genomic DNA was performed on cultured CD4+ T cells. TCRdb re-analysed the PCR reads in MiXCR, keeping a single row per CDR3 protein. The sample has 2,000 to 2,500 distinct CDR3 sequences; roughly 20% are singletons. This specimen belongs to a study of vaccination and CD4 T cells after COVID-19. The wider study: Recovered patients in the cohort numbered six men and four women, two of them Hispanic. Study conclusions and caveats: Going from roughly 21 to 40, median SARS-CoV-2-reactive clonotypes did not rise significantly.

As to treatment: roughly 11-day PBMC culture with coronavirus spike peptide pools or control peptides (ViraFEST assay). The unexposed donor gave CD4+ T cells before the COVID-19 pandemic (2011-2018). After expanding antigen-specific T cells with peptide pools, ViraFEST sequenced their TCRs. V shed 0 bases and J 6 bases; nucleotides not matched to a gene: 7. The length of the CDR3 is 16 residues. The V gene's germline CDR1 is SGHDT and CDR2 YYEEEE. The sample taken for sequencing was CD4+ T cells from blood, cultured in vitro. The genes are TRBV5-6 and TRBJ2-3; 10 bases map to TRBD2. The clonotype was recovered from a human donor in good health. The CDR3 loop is CASSLEVAGGEDTQYF. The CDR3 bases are TGTGCCAGCAGCTTGGAAGTAGCGGGAGGAGAGGATACGCAGTATTTT.